The 27 T cell receptor beta chains presented below share a single source sample, sequenced in a study of blood T cell repertoires in COVID-19. Profiling relied on immunoSEQ multiplex PCR, and the TCRdb table lists in-frame clones only, not all of them. This sample has over 300,000 clones, with roughly 90% found just once. The sequencing input was PBMCs or T cells enriched from blood (not recorded which). These receptors were obtained from a woman in her 30s with acute COVID-19.

The chain carries TRBV5-6 and TRBJ1-1; D not resolved. CDR3 length: 11 amino acids. V lost 4 bases and J 3 bases, leaving 4 bases between the germline ends. The germline V gene encodes CDR1 SGHDT and CDR2 YYEEEE. CDR3 bases: TGTGCCAGCAGCCGGTACACTGAAGCTTTCTTT. Residues: CASSRYTEAFF.

The gene calls are TRBV5-1 and TRBJ1-4, with 9 bases matching TRBD1. J lost 5 bases, V lost 4 bases, and 6 bases had no gene match. This CDR3 is built from 15 residues. Germline lookup yields CDR1 SGHRS and CDR2 YFSETQ. The CDR3 here is CASSLTGGANEKLFF. The CDR3 DNA is TGCGCCAGCAGCCTAACAGGGGGCGCCAATGAAAAACTGTTTTTT.

V gene TRBV7-8 combines with J gene TRBJ1-4; 10 nucleotides agree with TRBD1. This CDR3 is built from 15 residues. Germline assignment: CDR1 SGHVS and CDR2 FQNEAQ. V trimming: 1 base; J trimming: 5 bases; junction bases outside the gene matches: 1. Here the CDR3 DNA reads TGTGCCAGCAGCTTAGGGGGACAGGGGAATGAAAAACTGTTTTTT. Protein product: CASSLGGQGNEKLFF.

This chain connects TRBV3-1 (or the pseudogene TRBV3-2) to TRBJ1-3; 8 bases align to TRBD1. CDR1 and CDR2 from the germline V gene are LGHDT and YNNKEL (reference sequence). V was clipped by 1 base and J by 1 base; unmatched bases: 3. The CDR3 totals 16 residues. The CDR3 region is CASSQGTGISGNTIYF. The CDR3 region has the DNA TGTGCCAGCAGCCAAGGGACAGGGATATCTGGAAACACCATATATTTT.

The chain couples TRBV5-8 to TRBJ2-1; 7 bases map to TRBD2. Germline CDR1 SGHTS, CDR2 YDEGEE. Trimming took 7 bases from V and 0 from J; bases not matched to a gene: 13. The CDR3 has 17 residues. In DNA, the CDR3 is TGTGCCAGCCAGGGACTACCCTCTCGCCCCTCCTACAATGAGCAGTTCTTC. It yields the protein CASQGLPSRPSYNEQFF.

This chain connects TRBV19 to TRBJ1-1; maybe TRBD1 (5 bases). Per the germline V gene, CDR1 is LNHDA and CDR2 is SQIVND (reference sequence). Deletions cut 3 bases from V and 6 bases from J, with 14 bases between. This CDR3 spans 14 amino acids. DNA of the CDR3: TGTGCCAGTAGTATTTTGGGGACTATCGCTGAAGCTTTCTTT. Residues: CASSILGTIAEAFF.

The V and J genes are TRBV13 and TRBJ1-4; possibly TRBD1 for D (6 bases). This CDR3 region has 14 residues. Germline V gene sequence: CDR1 PRHDT, CDR2 FYEKMQ (reference sequence). Trimming stripped 7 bases from V and 1 base from J, with 10 bases between. The CDR3 region is CASKTGGTNEKLFF. The CDR3 DNA follows: TGTGCCAGCAAGACAGGTGGAACTAATGAAAAACTGTTTTTT.

V and J are TRBV27 and TRBJ2-7; TRBD2 aligns across 9 bases. Germline CDR1 is MNHEY and CDR2 is SMNVEV (reference sequence). This CDR3 spans 15 amino acids. With 2 bases clipped from V and 2 bases from J, the junction kept 4 bases outside the gene matches. Here the CDR3 reads CASSLAGTSTYEQYF. Here the CDR3 DNA reads TGTGCCAGCAGTTTAGCCGGGACTAGCACCTACGAGCAGTACTTC.

Only a few counts were recorded for this clone. The gene calls are TRBV2 and TRBJ1-6; 8 nucleotides agree with TRBD1. CDR3 length equals 15 residues. Trimming took 5 bases from V and 9 from J; bases not matched to a gene: 9. Germline-derived CDR1 and CDR2 are SNHLY and FYNNEI. The DNA for the CDR3 is TGTGCCAGCAGTTCGACGACAGGGGAGTTTTCACCCCTCCACTTT. It yields the protein CASSSTTGEFSPLHF.

The chain combines TRBV10-3 with TRBJ1-2, with D maybe TRBD1 (6 bases). V lost 0 bases, J lost 3 bases, and 8 bases lay in between. Germline V gives CDR1 ENHRY, CDR2 SYGVKD. CDR3 length: 14 residues. This chain's CDR3 is CAISESGAYYGYTF. The CDR3 DNA follows: TGTGCCATCAGTGAGTCGGGGGCTTACTATGGCTACACCTTC.

The rearrangement links TRBV2 to TRBJ1-4; TRBD1 might be the D (5 bases). This CDR3 comprises 15 residues. Deletions cut 3 bases from V and 8 bases from J, with 16 bases between. Germline V gene data show CDR1 as SNHLY and CDR2 as FYNNEI. The CDR3 nucleotides are TGTGCCAGCAGTGATCTGGGGGGAAGAAAGGAAAAACTGTTTTTT. Amino acids: CASSDLGGRKEKLFF.

Only one count was recorded for this clone. The chain recombines TRBV24-1 with TRBJ2-1, with TRBD2 matching 8 bases. V lost 4 bases to trimming and J lost 4 bases; unmatched junction nucleotides: 8. This CDR3 contains 16 residues. The V gene's germline CDR1 is KGHDR and CDR2 SFDVKD. This chain's CDR3 is CATSDPGLVGYNEQFF. CDR3 bases: TGTGCCACCAGTGACCCGGGACTAGTCGGTTACAATGAGCAGTTCTTC.

The genes are TRBV2 and TRBJ1-5; perhaps TRBD1 as D (5 bases). V was clipped by 3 bases and J by 2 bases, with 14 bases between them. Germline V gene sequence: CDR1 SNHLY, CDR2 FYNNEI. This CDR3 is built from 16 residues. CDR3 residues: CASSEGGGMGNQPQHF. Written as DNA, the CDR3 is TGTGCCAGCAGTGAGGGGGGGGGTATGGGCAATCAGCCCCAGCATTTT.

The rearrangement uses TRBV19 and TRBJ1-3; D gene uncertain. Between the trimmed V and J ends, which lost 6 bases and 0 bases, there was a span of 9 bases. The CDR3 consists of 14 residues. The germline V gene has CDR1 LNHDA and CDR2 SQIVND (reference sequence). The CDR3 bases are TGTGCCAGTAGGAGCGGTAGCTCTGGAAACACCATATATTTT. Protein product: CASRSGSSGNTIYF.

The chain is built from TRBV19 and TRBJ1-5, with D uncertain. The V and J ends lost 5 bases and 6 bases respectively, with 23 bases between them. From germline, CDR1 is LNHDA and CDR2 SQIVND (reference sequence). CDR3 length: 17 amino acids. CDR3 in DNA: TGTGCCAGTAGTCGATTCTCCGCGGCAGTTAAAGGTCAGCCCCAGCATTTT. Amino acids: CASSRFSAAVKGQPQHF. The complete variable domain, with remaining parts taken from reference TRBV19 and TRBJ1-5, reads DGGITQSPKYLFRKEGQNVTLSCEQNLNHDAMYWYRQDPGQGLRLIYYSQIVNDFQKGDIAEGYSVSREKKESFPLTVTSAQKNPTAFYLCASSRFSAAVKGQPQHFGDGTRLSIL.

In its sample, this clone was seen a few times. The J gene is TRBJ2-1, the V gene TRBV12-3 or TRBV12-4; 8 bases map to TRBD2. The V and J ends lost 6 bases and 12 bases, in that order; junction bases with no gene match: 7. There are 12 residues in the CDR3. The DNA of the CDR3 is TGTGCCAGCAGCCCCGCTCGGGGGGGGCAGTTCTTC. Amino acid sequence: CASSPARGGQFF.

This clone showed up just once. V gene TRBV9 combines with J gene TRBJ2-7, with 8 bases aligning to TRBD2. The germline V gene has CDR1 SGDLS and CDR2 YYNGEE. Losses at the gene ends were 3 bases for V and 3 bases for J; bases not matched to a gene: 5. The CDR3 has 14 residues. CDR3 bases: TGTGCCAGCAGCGCCGGAAGCGGGGGCTACGAGCAGTACTTC. Translated, it gives CASSAGSGGYEQYF.

The CDR3 DNA reads as TGTGCCAGCAGGAGGGGAGGGGGGCGTGAAGATACGCAGTATTTT. It codes for CASRRGGGREDTQYF. This rearrangement joins TRBV3-1 (or the pseudogene TRBV3-2) to TRBJ2-3; D is possibly TRBD2 (7 bases). CDR1 is LGHDT and CDR2 is YNNKEL in the germline V gene (reference sequence). Deletions cut 6 bases from V and 5 bases from J, with 18 bases between. The CDR3 contains 15 residues.

The chain employs TRBV28 and TRBJ1-2; 8 bases align to TRBD1. CDR1 MDHEN and CDR2 SYDVKM come from the germline V gene. V shed 3 bases, J shed 4 bases, and the junction held 4 bases outside the gene matches. The CDR3 sequence is 14 residues long. This CDR3 is CASSFQGAVYGYTF. In DNA, the CDR3 is TGTGCCAGCAGTTTTCAGGGGGCGGTCTATGGCTACACCTTC.

The rearrangement uses TRBV3-1 (or the pseudogene TRBV3-2) and TRBJ2-1; 8 bases match TRBD2. The CDR3 spans 14 residues. Germline V gives CDR1 LGHDT, CDR2 YNNKEL (reference sequence). J was trimmed by 4 bases and V by 4 bases; bases with no gene match: 3. The CDR3 loop is CASSPAGGYNEQFF. CDR3 nucleotides: TGTGCCAGCAGCCCTGCGGGGGGATACAATGAGCAGTTCTTC.

This chain links TRBV7-3 with TRBJ2-3; TRBD1 agrees at 10 bases. This CDR3 is built from 15 residues. Germline V gene lookup returns CDR1 SGHTA and CDR2 FQGTGA. Trimming removed 6 bases from V and 3 bases from J; junction bases left unmatched: 6. This CDR3 is CASSPGTGETDTQYF. The CDR3 nucleotides read TGTGCCAGCAGTCCCGGGACAGGGGAGACAGATACGCAGTATTTT.

V is TRBV11-2 and J is TRBJ2-7, with 12 bases matching TRBD1. CDR3 size: 13 residues. The ends lost 6 bases at V and 4 bases at J; junction bases unmatched: 1. The V gene's germline CDR1 is SGHAT and CDR2 FQNNGV. The CDR3 reads CASRGQGAYEQYF. In DNA form, the CDR3 reads TGTGCCAGCAGGGGACAGGGGGCTTACGAGCAGTACTTC.

The V and J genes are TRBV19 and TRBJ1-5; possible D gene TRBD1, 6 bases. Deletions cut 4 bases from V and 2 bases from J, with 9 bases between. The CDR3 extends over 14 amino acids. Germline CDR1 and CDR2: LNHDA and SQIVND (reference sequence). CDR3: CASSRTAGNQPQHF. The CDR3 region has the DNA TGTGCCAGTAGTAGGACAGCGGGCAATCAGCCCCAGCATTTT.

This sequence joins TRBV7-3 and TRBJ2-7; D is possibly TRBD2 (6 bases). Germline lookup yields CDR1 SGHTA and CDR2 FQGTGA. The CDR3 sequence is 13 residues long. With 5 bases removed from V and 5 bases from J, the gap between germline ends came to 13 bases. This chain's CDR3 is CASSQRRGNEQYF. The CDR3 nucleotides are TGTGCCAGCAGCCAGAGGAGGGGCAACGAGCAGTACTTC.

The rearrangement joins TRBV19 to TRBJ2-7; D perhaps matches TRBD2 (5 bases). Germline V CDR1 and CDR2: LNHDA, SQIVND (reference sequence). This CDR3 has 14 amino acids. V gave up 5 bases and J gave up 4 bases, with 15 bases separating them. The CDR3 DNA is TGTGCCAGTAGTCCAGCGGCCGGATCTTACGAGCAGTACTTC. This sequence encodes CASSPAAGSYEQYF.

The genes are TRBV5-6 and TRBJ2-1; 7 bases match TRBD2. Germline CDR1 and CDR2: SGHDT and YYEEEE. The CDR3 length is 15 residues. The V gene end was trimmed by 4 bases and the J gene end by 8 bases; junction bases not matched to a gene: 12. The DNA for the CDR3 is TGTGCCAGCAGCCGGAGGGGCGGGGGACCTCATGAGCAGTTCTTC. Amino acid sequence: CASSRRGGGPHEQFF. The whole variable domain, remainder taken from reference TRBV5-6 and TRBJ2-1, is DAGVTQSPTHLIKTRGQQVTLRCSPKSGHDTVSWYQQALGQGPQFIFQYYEEEERQRGNFPDRFSGHQFPNYSSELNVNALLLGDSALYLCASSRRGGGPHEQFFGPGTRLTVL.

This clone was recorded only once. The CDR3 nucleotides read TGTGCCAGCAGCACCGGGACAGGGGGGTCTGGGGCCAACGTCCTGACTTTC. As protein: CASSTGTGGSGANVLTF. The chain links TRBV7-8 to TRBJ2-6, with 11 bases fitting TRBD1. Germline V lookup: CDR1 SGHVS, CDR2 FQNEAQ. V was pared by 5 bases and J by 1 base, with 4 bases of the junction left unmatched. The CDR3 consists of 17 residues.